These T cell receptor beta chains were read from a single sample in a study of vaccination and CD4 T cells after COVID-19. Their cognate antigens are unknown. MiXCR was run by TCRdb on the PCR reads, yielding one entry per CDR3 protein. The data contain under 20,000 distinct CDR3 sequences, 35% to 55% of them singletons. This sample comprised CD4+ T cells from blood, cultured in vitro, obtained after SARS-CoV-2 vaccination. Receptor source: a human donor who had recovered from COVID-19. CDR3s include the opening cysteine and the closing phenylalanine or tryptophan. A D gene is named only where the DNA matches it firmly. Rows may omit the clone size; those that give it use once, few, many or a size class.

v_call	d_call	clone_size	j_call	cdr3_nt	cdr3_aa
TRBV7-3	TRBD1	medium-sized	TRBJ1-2	TGTGCCAGCAGCTTCGACAGGGACAATGGCTACACCTTC	CASSFDRDNGYTF
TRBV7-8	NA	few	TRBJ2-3	TGTGCCAGCAGCTTAGAAGAGATTTATTCTACGCAGTATTTT	CASSLEEIYSTQYF
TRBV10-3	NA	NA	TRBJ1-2	TGTGCCATCAGTGAACGGGTTCCCTATGGCTACACCTTC	CAISERVPYGYTF
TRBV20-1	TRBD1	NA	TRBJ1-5	TGCAGTGCTCCCGACAGGGTCGGTCAGCCCCAGCATTTT	CSAPDRVGQPQHF
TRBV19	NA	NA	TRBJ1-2	TGTGCCAGTAGCACCCGACAGCGTTATGGCTACACCTTC	CASSTRQRYGYTF
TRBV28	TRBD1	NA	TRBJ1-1	TGTGCCAGCACCCTCATATACCGGACAGGTAAGGAGGACACTGAAGCTTTCTTT	CASTLIYRTGKEDTEAFF
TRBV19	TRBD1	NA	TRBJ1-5	TGTGCCAGTACCGTCGACAGGGTCCAGCCCCAGCATTTT	CASTVDRVQPQHF
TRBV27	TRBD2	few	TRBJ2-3	TGTGCCAGTTTAGCGGGAGGCCTCACTACCAGCACAGATACGCAGTATTTT	CASLAGGLTTSTDTQYF
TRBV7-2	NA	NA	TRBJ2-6	TGTGCCAGCAGCTTAAGAGTAATAGGGGGGGCTGGGGCCAACGTCCTGACTTTC	CASSLRVIGGAGANVLTF
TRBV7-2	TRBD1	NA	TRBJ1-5	TGTGCCAGCAGCGACCGGGACAGGGGGCGCGTAAGAAGCAATCAGCCCCAGCATTTT	CASSDRDRGRVRSNQPQHF
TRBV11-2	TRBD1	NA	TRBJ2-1	TGTGCCAGCAGCGACATTGCTACAGGGGATTACAATGAGCAGTTCTTC	CASSDIATGDYNEQFF
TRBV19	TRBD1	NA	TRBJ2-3	TGTGCCAGTAGTTCCACCGGACAGGGGGGATCCACAGATACGCAGTATTTT	CASSSTGQGGSTDTQYF
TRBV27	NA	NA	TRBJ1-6	TGTGCCAGCAGTTCACAGGGTAATAATTCACCCCTCCACTTT	CASSSQGNNSPLHF
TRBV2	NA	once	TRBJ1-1	TGTGCCAGCAGTGCCGCAAAAAGGGGGAACACTGAAGCTTTCTTT	CASSAAKRGNTEAFF
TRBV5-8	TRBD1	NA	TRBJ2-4	TGTGCCAGCAGCTTGGGACAGGGGACCAAAAACATTCAGTACTTC	CASSLGQGTKNIQYF
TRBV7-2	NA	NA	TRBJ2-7	TGTGCCAGCGCCCTTCGCGGCTACGAGCAGTACTTC	CASALRGYEQYF
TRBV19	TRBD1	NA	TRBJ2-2	TGTGCCAGTAGTGTCTCCGGGACAGGGGGCACCGGGGAGCTGTTTTTT	CASSVSGTGGTGELFF
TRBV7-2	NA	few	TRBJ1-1	TGTGCCAGCAGCTTAGCGCCGGGCAGTAACACTGAAGCTTTCTTT	CASSLAPGSNTEAFF
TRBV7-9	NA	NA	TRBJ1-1	TGTGCCAGCAGCTTATCGGGGGGCCACACTGAAGCTTTCTTT	CASSLSGGHTEAFF
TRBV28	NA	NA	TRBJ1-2	TGTGCCAGCAGTTACGGGAGCTCCGCTGGCTACACCTTC	CASSYGSSAGYTF